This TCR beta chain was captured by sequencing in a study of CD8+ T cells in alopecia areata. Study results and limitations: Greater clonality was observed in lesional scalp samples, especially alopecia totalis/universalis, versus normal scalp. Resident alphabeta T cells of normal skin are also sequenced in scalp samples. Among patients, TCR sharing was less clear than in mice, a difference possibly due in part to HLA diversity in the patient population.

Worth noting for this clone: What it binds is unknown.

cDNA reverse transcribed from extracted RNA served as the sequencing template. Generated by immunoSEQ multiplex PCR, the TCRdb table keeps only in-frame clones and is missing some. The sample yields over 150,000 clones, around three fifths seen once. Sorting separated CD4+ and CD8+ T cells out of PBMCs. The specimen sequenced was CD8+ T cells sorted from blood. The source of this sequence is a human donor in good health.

The CDR3 sequence: CASSPGVAGGYQETQYF. CDR3 sequence (DNA): TGTGCCAGCAGTCCCGGGGTAGCGGGGGGATACCAAGAGACCCAGTACTTC. The chain employs TRBV27 and TRBJ2-5, with 10 positions matching TRBD2. V trimming: 5 bases; J trimming: 0 bases; junction bases outside the gene matches: 9. The CDR3 is 17 residues long. Germline V gives CDR1 MNHEY, CDR2 SMNVEV (reference sequence).